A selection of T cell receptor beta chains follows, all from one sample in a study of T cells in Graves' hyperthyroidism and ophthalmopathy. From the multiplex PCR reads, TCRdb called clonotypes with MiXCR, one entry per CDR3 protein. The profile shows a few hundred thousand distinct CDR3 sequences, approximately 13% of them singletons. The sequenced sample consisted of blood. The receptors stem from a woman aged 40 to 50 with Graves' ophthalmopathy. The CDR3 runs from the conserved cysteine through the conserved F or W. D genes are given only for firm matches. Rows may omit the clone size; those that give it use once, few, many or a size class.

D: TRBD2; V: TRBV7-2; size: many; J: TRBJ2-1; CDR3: CASSISGGAGNEQFF; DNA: TGTGCCAGCAGCATTAGCGGGGGGGCGGGGAATGAGCAGTTCTTC
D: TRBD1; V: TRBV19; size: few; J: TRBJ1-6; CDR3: CASSTPGQYSPLHF; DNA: TGTGCCAGTAGTACCCCGGGACAGTATTCACCCCTCCACTTT
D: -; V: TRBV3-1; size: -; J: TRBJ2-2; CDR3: CASSQLGWNTGELFF; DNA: TGTGCCAGCAGCCAGCTTGGTTGGAACACCGGGGAGCTGTTTTTT
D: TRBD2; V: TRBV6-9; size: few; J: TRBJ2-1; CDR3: CASSSGQRGGILYNEQFF; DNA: TGTGCCAGCAGTTCCGGACAGCGGGGGGGCATATTGTACAATGAGCAGTTCTTC
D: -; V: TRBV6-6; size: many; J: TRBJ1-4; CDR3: CASSYGDGEKLFF; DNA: TGTGCCAGCAGTTACGGGGATGGGGAAAAACTGTTTTTT
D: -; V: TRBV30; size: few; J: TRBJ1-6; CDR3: CAWNTGRGSPLHF; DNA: TGTGCCTGGAATACAGGTCGAGGTTCACCCCTCCACTTT
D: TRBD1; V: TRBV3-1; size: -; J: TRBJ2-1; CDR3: CASSPPGTGTYGEQFF; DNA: TGTGCCAGCAGCCCGCCCGGGACAGGGACGTACGGTGAGCAGTTCTTC
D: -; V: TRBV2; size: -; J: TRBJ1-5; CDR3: CASRVREGSNQPQHF; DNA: TGTGCCAGCAGGGTTCGGGAGGGGAGCAATCAGCCCCAGCATTTT
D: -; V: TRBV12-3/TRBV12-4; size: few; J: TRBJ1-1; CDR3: CAWGAGTGAFF; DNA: TGTGCCTGGGGGGCTGGCACTGGAGCTTTCTTT
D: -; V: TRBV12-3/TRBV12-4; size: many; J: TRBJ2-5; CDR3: CASSQIETQYF; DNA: TGTGCCAGCAGCCAAATAGAGACCCAGTACTTC
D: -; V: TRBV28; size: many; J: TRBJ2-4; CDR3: CASSLHIRNFLAKNIQYF; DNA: TGTGCCAGCAGTTTACATATAAGGAACTTTCTAGCCAAAAACATTCAGTACTTC
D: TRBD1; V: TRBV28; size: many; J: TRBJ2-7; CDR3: CASTADRESYEQYF; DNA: TGTGCCAGCACGGCCGACAGGGAGAGCTACGAGCAGTACTTC
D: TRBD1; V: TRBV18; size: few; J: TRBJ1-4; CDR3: CASSSDRVNEKLFF; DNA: TGTGCCAGCTCGTCCGACAGGGTCAACGAAAAACTGTTTTTT
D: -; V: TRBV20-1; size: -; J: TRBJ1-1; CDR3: CSALRSYTEAFF; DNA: TGCAGTGCCCTTAGGTCATACACTGAAGCTTTCTTT
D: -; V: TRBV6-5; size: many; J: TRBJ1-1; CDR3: CASSYHRSTEAFF; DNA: TGTGCCAGCAGTTACCACAGGAGCACTGAAGCTTTCTTT
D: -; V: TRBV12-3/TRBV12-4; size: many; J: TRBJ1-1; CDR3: CASSLKENTEAFF; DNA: TGTGCCAGCAGTTTGAAGGAGAACACTGAAGCTTTCTTT
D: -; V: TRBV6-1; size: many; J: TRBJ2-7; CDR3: CASSPTGAEQYF; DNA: TGTGCCAGCAGCCCCACGGGAGCCGAGCAGTACTTC
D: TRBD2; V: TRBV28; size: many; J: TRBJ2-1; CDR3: CASIPTGTSGREQFF; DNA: TGTGCCAGCATTCCCACCGGGACTAGTGGTCGGGAGCAGTTCTTC
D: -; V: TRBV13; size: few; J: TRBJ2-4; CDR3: CASSLGPLRGSLAKNIQYF; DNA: TGTGCCAGCAGCTTAGGCCCTCTGAGGGGCTCACTAGCCAAAAACATTCAGTACTTC
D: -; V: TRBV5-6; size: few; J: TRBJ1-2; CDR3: CASSPTTLNYGYTF; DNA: TGTGCCAGCAGCCCAACGACACTTAACTATGGCTACACCTTC
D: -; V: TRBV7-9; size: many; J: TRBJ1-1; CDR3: CASSPTGTMNTEAFF; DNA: TGTGCCAGCAGCCCAACCGGGACAATGAACACTGAAGCTTTCTTT
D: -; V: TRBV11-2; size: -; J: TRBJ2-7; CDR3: CASSFSQANYEQYF; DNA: TGTGCCAGCAGCTTCTCCCAGGCGAACTACGAGCAGTACTTC